These 8 T cell receptor beta chains were all obtained from the same sample, sequenced in a study of T cells after yellow fever vaccination. MiXCR, applied by TCRdb to the 5' RACE reads, yields one record per CDR3 protein. The sample shows around 67,000 distinct CDR3 sequences, roughly 6.9% of them seen only once. The specimen comprised CD8+ T cells sorted from PBMCs, sampled around 5 days after the first yellow fever vaccination. These receptor sequences come from a man between 18 and 29 years old who received the YFV17D yellow fever vaccine.

This clonotype came up a few times. V gene TRBV5-1 combines with J gene TRBJ2-7; D gene ambiguous. Germline CDR1 is SGHRS and CDR2 is YFSETQ. The V end lost 7 bases, the J end lost 6 bases, and 5 bases lay between the germline ends. CDR3 length: 9 amino acids. CDR3 loop: CASETEQYF. The CDR3 nucleotides are TGCGCCAGCGAAACCGAGCAGTACTTC.

This clonotype has at least ten counts. The chain couples TRBV4-3 to TRBJ1-1; D call uncertain. CDR1 is LGHNA and CDR2 is YSLEER in the germline V gene. The CDR3 is 12 residues long. V shed 4 bases and J shed 5 bases, with 8 bases lying between them. CDR3 nucleotides: TGCGCCAGCAGCCCTACGGGGACTGAAGCTTTCTTT. It specifies CASSPTGTEAFF.

The rearrangement links TRBV9 to TRBJ1-5; 10 nucleotides match TRBD1. V lost 3 bases to trimming and J lost 4 bases; unmatched junction nucleotides: 4. Germline V gives CDR1 SGDLS, CDR2 YYNGEE. The CDR3 totals 15 residues. The CDR3 DNA sequence: TGTGCCAGCAGCGCCGGGACAGGGGTAAATCAGCCCCAGCATTTT. Translated: CASSAGTGVNQPQHF.

The genes are TRBV4-3 and TRBJ2-5; 9 nucleotides align to TRBD2. The CDR3 sequence is 17 residues long. In germline, CDR1 is LGHNA, CDR2 YSLEER. After removal of 3 bases from V and 2 bases from J, the junction contained 10 bases not matched to a gene. The DNA for the CDR3 is TGCGCCAGCAGCCAGTCTCCTAGCGGGGCCGTACAAGAGACCCAGTACTTC. Protein sequence: CASSQSPSGAVQETQYF.

J is TRBJ1-2 and V is TRBV9; 7 nucleotides line up with TRBD1. V shed 0 bases, J shed 4 bases, and the junction held 6 bases outside the gene matches. Germline assignment: CDR1 SGDLS and CDR2 YYNGEE. The CDR3 spans 15 residues. CDR3 DNA sequence: TGTGCCAGCAGCGTAGCTTGGACAGGCGCCTATGGCTACACCTTC. Translating it yields CASSVAWTGAYGYTF.

The chain employs TRBV2 and TRBJ1-6; TRBD1 might be the D (5 bases). CDR3 size: 16 residues. Germline loops: CDR1 SNHLY, CDR2 FYNNEI. Trimming shortened V by 3 bases and J by 0 bases, and 9 bases separated the two germline ends. The CDR3 reads CASSDVDSSYNSPLHF. Written as DNA, the CDR3 is TGTGCCAGCAGTGACGTCGACAGCTCCTATAATTCACCCCTCCACTTT.

This clonotype was seen many times. The V gene is TRBV2, the J gene TRBJ2-2; 11 bases map to TRBD1. CDR3 size: 15 residues. V lost 10 bases, J lost 5 bases, and 9 bases stayed unmatched. Germline CDR1 and CDR2: SNHLY and FYNNEI. This chain's CDR3 is CATWAGQGGTGELFF. The CDR3 nucleotides read TGTGCCACCTGGGCGGGACAGGGGGGGACCGGGGAGCTGTTTTTT.

This clonotype was seen more than once but under ten times. The chain is built from TRBV4-3 and TRBJ1-4; 9 bases fit TRBD1. The CDR3 is 16 amino acids. Germline lookup yields CDR1 LGHNA and CDR2 YSLEER. Losses at the gene ends were 0 bases for V and 8 bases for J; bases not matched to a gene: 7. The CDR3 protein is CASSQDGTGGREKLFF. The CDR3 DNA sequence: TGCGCCAGCAGCCAAGATGGAACAGGGGGCCGGGAAAAACTGTTTTTT.